The entry below describes one TCR beta chain. Its target is not known. Sequencing used immunoSEQ multiplex PCR; TCRdb keeps in-frame clones, though not all of them. The table includes about 2.4 million clones, roughly nine tenths detected once. Subsets obtained from CD4+ cells comprised CD45RA+ naive and CD45RA-negative memory cells. The sample belongs to a study of shared clonotypes between healthy human individuals. Overall study context: Contributing individuals were a couple of females and a few males aged 18 to 49. Study findings and constraints: Represented diversity (both genetic and exposure-history) was limited by the small number of donors.

The sequence was collected from a man between 18 and 35 years old in good health. Sequenced material: naive CD4+ T cells sorted from blood. Subset indicated: CD45RA+ positively selected.

The chain's CDR3 is CASSLLRLAGQETQYF. CDR3 DNA sequence: TGTGCCAGCTCTCTCCTTCGACTAGCGGGTCAAGAGACCCAGTACTTC. The chain has TRBV18 and TRBJ2-5, with 10 bases fitting TRBD2. In germline, CDR1 is KGHSH, CDR2 LQKENI. Trimming cost V 6 bases and J 2 bases; bases outside gene matches: 9. CDR3 length equals 16 residues.